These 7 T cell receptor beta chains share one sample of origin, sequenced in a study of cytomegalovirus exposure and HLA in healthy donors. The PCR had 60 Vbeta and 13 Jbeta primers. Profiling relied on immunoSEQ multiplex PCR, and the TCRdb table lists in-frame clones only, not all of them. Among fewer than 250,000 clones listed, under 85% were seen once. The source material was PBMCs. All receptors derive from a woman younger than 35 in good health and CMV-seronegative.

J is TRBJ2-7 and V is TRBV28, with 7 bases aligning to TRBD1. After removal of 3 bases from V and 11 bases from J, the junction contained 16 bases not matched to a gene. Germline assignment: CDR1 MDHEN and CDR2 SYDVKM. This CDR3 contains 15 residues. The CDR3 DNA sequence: TGTGCCAGCAGTTTCCAGACAGGGATGATGCTTGTTGAGTACTTC. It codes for CASSFQTGMMLVEYF.

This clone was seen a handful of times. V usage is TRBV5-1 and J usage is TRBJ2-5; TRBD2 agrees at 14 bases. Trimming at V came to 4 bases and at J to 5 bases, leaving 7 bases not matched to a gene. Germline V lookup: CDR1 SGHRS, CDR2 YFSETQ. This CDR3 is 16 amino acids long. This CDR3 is CASSRGLAGDLETQYF. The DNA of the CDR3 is TGCGCCAGCAGCCGGGGACTAGCGGGAGATTTGGAGACCCAGTACTTC.

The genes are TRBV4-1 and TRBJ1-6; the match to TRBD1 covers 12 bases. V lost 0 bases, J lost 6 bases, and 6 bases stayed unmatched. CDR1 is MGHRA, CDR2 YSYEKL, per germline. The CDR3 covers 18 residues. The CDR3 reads CASSQDRDRGQGNSPLHF. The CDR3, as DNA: TGCGCCAGCAGCCAAGATCGGGACAGGGGGCAAGGTAATTCACCCCTCCACTTT.

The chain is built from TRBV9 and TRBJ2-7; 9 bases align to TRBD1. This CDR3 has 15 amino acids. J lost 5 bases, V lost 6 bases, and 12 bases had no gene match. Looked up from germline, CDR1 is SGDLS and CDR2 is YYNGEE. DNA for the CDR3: TGTGCCAGCACCCTCGGTCAGGGACAGGGAAACGAGCAGTACTTC. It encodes CASTLGQGQGNEQYF. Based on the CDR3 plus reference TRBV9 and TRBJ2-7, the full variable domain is DSGVTQTPKHLITATGQRVTLRCSPRSGDLSVYWYQQSLDQGLQFLIQYYNGEERAKGNILERFSAQQFPDLHSELNLSSLELGDSALYFCASTLGQGQGNEQYFGPGTRLTVT.

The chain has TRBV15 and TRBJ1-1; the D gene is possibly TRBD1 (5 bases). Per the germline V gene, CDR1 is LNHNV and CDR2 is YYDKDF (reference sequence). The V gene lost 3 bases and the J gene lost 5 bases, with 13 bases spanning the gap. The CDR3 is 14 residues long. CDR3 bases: TGTGCCACCAGCAGCGGGGGTAGAAGTACTGAAGCTTTCTTT. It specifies CATSSGGRSTEAFF.

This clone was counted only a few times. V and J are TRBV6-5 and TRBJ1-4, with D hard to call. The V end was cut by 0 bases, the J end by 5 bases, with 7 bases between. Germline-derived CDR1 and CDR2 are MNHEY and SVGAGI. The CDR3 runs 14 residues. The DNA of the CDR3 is TGTGCCAGCAGTTACTCGCCGGGGAATGAAAAACTGTTTTTT. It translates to CASSYSPGNEKLFF.

The chain's CDR3 is CASSSGAWRGNNEQFF. The DNA of the CDR3 is TGCGCCAGCAGCTCGGGGGCGTGGCGGGGGAACAATGAGCAGTTCTTC. V gene TRBV5-1 combines with J gene TRBJ2-1, with a weak D call TRBD2 (7 bases). CDR1 and CDR2 (germline): SGHRS, YFSETQ. Trimming removed 3 bases at V and 5 bases at J, with 18 bases between. The CDR3 is made up of 16 amino acids.